Shown below are 20 T cell receptor beta chains from a single sample sequenced in a study of kidney transplant recipient with SARS-CoV-2 infection. A single record per CDR3 protein comes from TCRdb applying MiXCR to the reads. The sample has roughly 230,000 distinct CDR3 sequences; 29% are singletons. This material consisted of a blood sample, taken at baseline and on day 111 from a kidney transplant recipient. Every receptor here comes from a young adult male patient who had COVID-19 and was a kidney transplant recipient. Part of the T cell pool may stem from the graft donor.

Turning to this clonotype: A much larger clone differs from this one at a single base, so this may be a read error. The rearrangement links TRBV27 to TRBJ2-1, with D maybe TRBD2 (5 bases). From germline, CDR1 is MNHEY and CDR2 SMNVEV (reference sequence). CDR3 length: 15 amino acids. The V end lost 0 bases, the J end lost 2 bases, and 8 bases lay between the germline ends. CDR3 region: CASSLSRETYNEQFF. CDR3 sequence (DNA): TGTGCCAGCAGTTTATCGAGGGAAACCTACAATGAGCAGTTCTTC.

As to this clonotype: This could be a read error, since a much larger clone is one nucleotide away. J is TRBJ2-5 and V is TRBV3-1; D unresolved. V lost 5 bases and J lost 6, with 25 bases in between. Germline V gene lookup returns CDR1 LGHDT and CDR2 YNNKEL (reference sequence). The CDR3 spans 17 residues. CDR3 bases: TGTGCCAGCAGCGTAGGGCCTCCCATTTCTTTCTCTAAGACCCAGTACTTC. This translates into CASSVGPPISFSKTQYF.

Notes on this clonotype: A much larger clone lies one base from this, so it may be a read error. The V gene is TRBV7-9, the J gene TRBJ1-1, with D unresolved. Trimming shortened V by 5 bases and J by 11 bases, and 15 bases separated the two germline ends. The CDR3 totals 12 residues. The germline V gene has CDR1 SEHNR and CDR2 FQNEAQ (reference sequence). The CDR3 region is CASSPWSSGAFF. CDR3 DNA sequence: TGTGCCAGCAGCCCCTGGAGTTCTGGGGCTTTCTTT.

Turning to this clonotype: A clone one base away is much larger, so this may be a read error. V gene TRBV29-1 combines with J gene TRBJ1-1; tentative D call: TRBD1 (5 bases). Germline V lookup: CDR1 SQVTM, CDR2 ANQGSEA. The CDR3 covers 13 residues. DNA for the CDR3: TGCACCCTTGGGGCGGCAATAAACACTGAAGCTTTCTTT. Its translation is CTLGAAINTEAFF. Complete variable domain (other parts from reference TRBV29-1 and TRBJ1-1): SAVISQKPSRDICQRGTSLTIQCQVDSQVTMMFWYRQQPGQSLTLIATANQGSEATYESGFVIDKFPISRPNLTFSTLTVSNMSPEDSSIYLCTLGAAINTEAFFGQGTRLTVV.

The rearrangement joins TRBV9 to TRBJ1-2; D is unresolved. CDR1 is SGDLS, CDR2 YYNGEE, per germline. V was clipped by 7 bases and J by 4 bases, with 23 bases between them. The CDR3 is made up of 16 amino acids. This CDR3 is CASHRVYSRKTYGYTF. CDR3 DNA: TGTGCCAGCCATAGGGTGTACTCAAGAAAGACCTATGGCTACACCTTC.

With regard to this clonotype: A much larger clone sits a single nucleotide away, making a read error possible. The CDR3 spells CAIRKPLATVMQDTQYF. CDR3 DNA: TGTGCCATCAGAAAACCTCTAGCTACAGTCATGCAAGATACGCAGTATTTT. This chain connects TRBV21-1 to TRBJ2-3; the D call of TRBD2 is as the table states it, not checked on the DNA. TRBV21-1 corresponds to a pseudogene. The CDR3 is 17 amino acids.

With respect to this clonotype: Being one base from a much bigger clone, this may be a read error. The chain is built from TRBV3-1 and TRBJ1-4; the D gene is possibly TRBD1 (5 bases). Per germline, CDR1 LGHDT and CDR2 YNNKEL (reference sequence). This CDR3 is built from 12 residues. Trimming cost V 3 bases and J 10 bases, with 9 bases left between them. The CDR3 here is CASSQLGGKLFF. Written as DNA, the CDR3 is TGTGCCAGCAGCCAGCTTGGGGGAAAACTGTTTTTT.

This clonotype has ten or more counts. The chain has TRBV6-6 and TRBJ1-1; TRBD1 matches at 7 bases. This CDR3 has 13 amino acids. The germline CDR1 and CDR2 sequences are MNHNY and SVGAGI (reference sequence). Germline trimming cut 7 bases from V and 3 bases from J; bases unmatched to any gene: 5. Here the CDR3 reads CASTQQGYTEAFF. CDR3 sequence (DNA): TGTGCCAGCACCCAACAGGGGTACACTGAAGCTTTCTTT.

The chain recombines TRBV20-1 with TRBJ1-6; D unclear. The germline gives CDR1 DFQATT, CDR2 SNEGSKA (reference sequence). V was trimmed by 1 base and J by 2 bases, leaving 9 bases between them. This CDR3 spans 15 amino acids. CDR3 nucleotides: TGCAGTGCTAGAGCGACGGATACCTATAATTCACCCCTCCACTTT. Its translation is CSARATDTYNSPLHF.

On this clonotype: One end of the junction does not line up with germline, which may come from a read error. This sequence joins TRBV6-1 and TRBJ1-2; no clear D gene. CDR3 size: 17 residues. Per the germline V gene, CDR1 is MNHNS and CDR2 is SASEGT. The CDR3 loop reads CAGSRRTSMRKTYGYTF. The CDR3 nucleotides read TGTGCCGGCAGTCGAAGGACCTCTATGCGAAAGACCTATGGCTACACCTTC.

This clonotype was found many times. The chain uses TRBV5-1 and TRBJ2-1; the D call may be TRBD1 or TRBD2 (7 bases each). CDR1 is SGHRS, CDR2 YFSETQ, per germline. Deletions cut 4 bases from V and 0 bases from J, with 17 bases between. CDR3 length equals 17 residues. CDR3 nucleotides: TGCGCCAGCAGCCTTAACAGGGGAGGGGCCTCCTACAATGAGCAGTTCTTC. This codes for CASSLNRGGASYNEQFF.

There are many counts of this clonotype. The chain carries TRBV20-1 and TRBJ2-3, with D uncertain. Per germline, CDR1 DFQATT and CDR2 SNEGSKA (reference sequence). V lost 0 bases and J lost 3, with 7 bases in between. This CDR3 comprises 13 residues. CDR3 DNA sequence: TGCAGTGCTAGAGACCCATTGACAGATACGCAGTATTTT. This translates into CSARDPLTDTQYF.

The sample holds many counts of this clonotype. The CDR3 loop is CASSQAPQGGTEAFF. The CDR3 DNA is TGTGCCAGCAGCCAAGCTCCGCAGGGGGGCACTGAAGCTTTCTTT. The V gene is TRBV14, the J gene TRBJ1-1, with 7 bases fitting TRBD1. Per germline, CDR1 SGHDN and CDR2 FVKESK. The CDR3 is 15 residues long. Trimming cost V 1 base and J 4 bases; bases outside gene matches: 6.

The sample holds many counts of this clonotype. This rearrangement joins TRBV3-2 to TRBJ2-7; no DNA check was done on the table's D call, TRBD2. TRBV3-2 is classified as a pseudogene. The CDR3 runs to 12 residues. CDR3 DNA sequence: TGTGCCAGCAGCCACGAGGGTTACGAGCAGTACTTC. Amino acids: CASSHEGYEQYF.

This clonotype occurred many times. The chain couples TRBV20-1 to TRBJ2-7; 9 bases map to TRBD2. V shed 6 bases and J 1 base; nucleotides not matched to a gene: 10. This CDR3 region has 15 residues. Per germline, CDR1 DFQATT and CDR2 SNEGSKA (reference sequence). The CDR3 bases are TGCAGTGCAGTGTTGAGCGGGAGGTGGTCCTACGAGCAGTACTTC. Translating gives CSAVLSGRWSYEQYF.

V usage is TRBV5-4 and J usage is TRBJ2-1; 8 bases line up with TRBD1. The J segment lost 10 bases and the V segment lost 4 bases, leaving 10 bases of the junction unmatched. Germline V gene lookup returns CDR1 SGHNT and CDR2 YYREEE (reference sequence). This CDR3 is built from 14 residues. The CDR3, as DNA: TGTGCCAGCAGCGAAGGACAGGGTCCGGAGGAGCAGTTCTTC. Translated, it gives CASSEGQGPEEQFF.

This clonotype has at least ten counts. The chain employs TRBV3-1 and TRBJ1-2, with D hard to call. The germline CDR1 and CDR2 sequences are LGHDT and YNNKEL (reference sequence). This CDR3 is 17 amino acids long. V was trimmed by 5 bases and J by 4 bases, leaving 23 bases between them. CDR3 DNA: TGTGCCAGCAGCGGTGATCTCACCCTTCGAAAGACCTATGGCTACACCTTC. As protein: CASSGDLTLRKTYGYTF.

In the case of this clonotype: This may stem from a read error, because a much larger clone lies one nucleotide away. The rearrangement uses TRBV9 and TRBJ2-7; no clear D. Germline CDR1 SGDLS, CDR2 YYNGEE. CDR3 length equals 15 residues. CDR3 sequence (DNA): TGTGCCAGCAGCGTAGAGGCAGCAAAGACCTACGGGCAGTACTTC. Translation gives CASSVEAAKTYGQYF.

Details on this clonotype: A much larger clone lies a single base off, so this may be a read error. This chain uses TRBV5-4 with TRBJ2-4; TRBD1 agrees at 7 bases. The CDR3 consists of 14 residues. After removal of 6 bases from V and 15 bases from J, the junction contained 18 bases not matched to a gene. The germline V gene encodes CDR1 SGHNT and CDR2 YYREEE (reference sequence). As DNA, the CDR3 is TGTGCCAGCAACAACCTTGACAGGGCTAACGAGCGGTACTTC. It is translated as CASNNLDRANERYF. Combining the CDR3 with reference TRBV5-4 and TRBJ2-4 gives the whole variable domain ETGVTQSPTHLIKTRGQQVTLRCSSQSGHNTVSWYQQALGQGPQFIFQYYREEENGRGNFPPRFSGLQFPNYSSELNVNALELDDSALYLCASNNLDRANERYFGAGTRLSVL.

A note on this clonotype: This may come from a read error, since a much larger clone is one base off. The chain combines TRBV11-1 with TRBJ1-2; D remains unclear. From germline, CDR1 is SGHAT and CDR2 FQDESV (reference sequence). Trimming cost V 5 bases and J 4 bases, with 23 bases left between them. This CDR3 region has 17 residues. This CDR3 reads CASSSKIKAGKTYGYTF. CDR3 coding DNA: TGTGCCAGCAGCAGCAAGATTAAGGCTGGAAAGACCTATGGCTACACCTTC.